This T cell receptor beta chain emerged from a study of blood T cell repertoires in COVID-19. Study at large: Some COVID-19 samples were acute and others convalescent; all came from the United States, Italy and Spain. The cDNA or gDNA used as material had been derived from T cells, B-cell-depleted T cells, or PBMCs.

Germline V gene data show CDR1 as KGHSH and CDR2 as LQKENI. The CDR3 consists of 15 residues. The germline V and J ends were trimmed by 1 base and 7 bases, with 11 bases remaining between them. This clone occurred a few times. As handled by the study authors: Amplification of reference gene primers was used by the study to estimate nucleated cell counts. The data were produced by immunoSEQ multiplex PCR, yet TCRdb's version contains in-frame clones alone and is incomplete. The DNA gave D and trimming, while V, J and clone size come from that table. The table has more than 85,000 clones, roughly 81% seen once.

The clonotype originates from a man in his forties with active or convalescent COVID-19. Sample: peripheral blood. The chain links TRBV18 to TRBJ1-6, with D tentatively TRBD1 (5 bases). The CDR3 bases are TGTGCCAGCTCACCACGGGGGGAGTTAAATTCACCCCTCCACTTT. This gives the protein CASSPRGELNSPLHF.